Reported below is one TCR beta chain. The sample holds a few counts of this clone. The clone's antigen remains unknown. No quality values exist for individual bases; no much larger clone is one base distant. From the cysteine up to the phenylalanine, the CDR3 has a length of 14 residues. The only DNA kept is the CDR3, 42 bases in frame from the first base. Reading the germline V gene gives CDR1 SGDLS and CDR2 YYNGEE. V is clipped by 2 bases and J by 4 bases, and the sequence between their germline boundaries is 12 bases long. This specimen comes from a study of cytotoxic CD8 clonotypes in ibrutinib-treated CLL (dated by TCRdb to about 2021). Regarding the study in general: The cohort included approximately 15 treatment-naive and under 13 relapsed/refractory patients; 17 to 18 were IGHV unmutated. Responses were partial in roughly 24 patients and complete in 2; after median about 68 months follow-up, roughly 15 stayed in remission and approximately 12 progressed. Samples at response were collected after a median of 12 months of treatment, with a range of about 6 to 40 months. On average, each sample yielded around 250,000 productive templates and tens of thousands of productive rearrangements. Longitudinal samples were obtainable from about 30% of the roughly 90 participants in the trial. Cryopreserved peripheral blood mononuclear cells were obtained before treatment, at response, and at either sustained remission or disease progression. Every sample from remission and from progressive disease was obtained while the patients were still on ibrutinib.

Read against the paper, the sample's time point label means: around 25 months on ibrutinib. For TCR beta library preparation, about 2.1 micrograms of genomic DNA were extracted from the cryopreserved PBMCs. Longitudinal blood samples from CLL patients on ibrutinib monotherapy underwent high-throughput TCR beta sequencing. The patients took part in an open-label, single-center phase 2 trial of ibrutinib monotherapy. A MiSeq instrument was used for deep resolution sequencing, which targeted depths ranging from 1 in 1 million up to 1 in 200,000 T cells, with coverage averaging 10x for each clonotype. The immunoSEQ hsTCRB Kit was used to generate the TCR beta libraries. The source study handled its data this way. ImmunoSEQ Data Assistant and ImmunoSEQ Analyzer were used for data analysis, and V, D and J genes were assigned according to IMGT definitions. Clonality was computed as one minus normalized Shannon entropy of productive rearrangement frequencies, ranging from 0 to 1. Only overrepresented clonotypes making up at least 0.05% of the repertoire of each patient were included in the public clonotype analysis. About twelve repertoires from age-matched healthy donors, obtained from immuneACCESS, served as clonality controls. In TCRdb, the immuneACCESS table is reduced to in-frame sequences with V and J assigned. These tables do not hold every clone; where another copy was compared, an unresolved V gene accounts for under half, and the others remain unexplained. From that table come the V and J calls and clone size; the DNA was used to work out D and trimming. This sample is represented by 250,000 or so clones; around 70% of them were singletons. Of the sample, about 16% is held by the ten largest clones.

Points the paper makes about the study in general: Sampling times were not matched between sustained-remission and progressing patients, and lymph node repertoires were not studied. Baseline clonality exceeded that of age-matched healthy donors and correlated strongly with circulating CD8+ T-cell counts. Public clonotypes were rare and either contracted or stayed stable during treatment, and the rise in clonality at ibrutinib response reflected the expansion of private clonotypes. At ibrutinib response clonality went up, during sustained remission it held steady, and at progression it dropped back toward baseline.

The sample consisted of PBMCs, taken after 24 months of ibrutinib treatment. Here the chain combines TRBV9 and TRBJ2-5, with the D gene uncertain. The sequence came from a human donor with chronic lymphocytic leukemia. The nucleotide sequence reads as follows: TGTGCCAGCAGCGTTGTTGGAGACCGAGAGACCCAGTACTTC. Translated, this is CASSVVGDRETQYF.